These 2 T cell receptor beta chains came from one sample sequenced in a study of Ad26.COV2.S vaccination and SARS-CoV-2 variants. The protocol was immunoSEQ multiplex PCR, while the TCRdb copy is restricted to in-frame clones and leaves out a portion. Of around 300,000 clones detected, around 88% appear once; the ten largest clones hold about 10%. Treatment in this sample: some 20 received Ad26.COV2.S at low or high dose, single or two shots; about 5 received placebo; per-sample allocation not given. Sampling was done on day 63 after the first vaccine or placebo injection. The starting material was peripheral blood, obtained in a trial of Ad26.COV2.S vaccine versus placebo. Receptor source: a person between 18 and 65 years old who received the Ad26.COV2.S COVID-19 vaccine or a placebo.

This clone is a singleton in its sample. The chain employs TRBV7-9 and TRBJ2-5; D is undetermined. CDR3 length: 14 residues. The germline CDR1 and CDR2 sequences are SEHNR and FQNEAQ (reference sequence). Trimming took 0 bases from V and 4 from J, leaving 9 bases between them. CDR3 DNA sequence: TGTGCCAGCAGCTTAGCGTGGCGGAGAGAGACCCAGTACTTC. This translates into CASSLAWRRETQYF.

The rearrangement links TRBV4-2 to TRBJ2-5; 12 nucleotides agree with TRBD2. The CDR3 loop spans 18 amino acids. V shed 1 base and J 4 bases; nucleotides not matched to a gene: 10. Germline loops: CDR1 LGHNA, CDR2 YNFKEQ. Written as DNA, the CDR3 is TGTGCCAGCAGCCAAGCTATAGGACTAGCGGGAAAGTCAGAGACCCAGTACTTC. It encodes CASSQAIGLAGKSETQYF.